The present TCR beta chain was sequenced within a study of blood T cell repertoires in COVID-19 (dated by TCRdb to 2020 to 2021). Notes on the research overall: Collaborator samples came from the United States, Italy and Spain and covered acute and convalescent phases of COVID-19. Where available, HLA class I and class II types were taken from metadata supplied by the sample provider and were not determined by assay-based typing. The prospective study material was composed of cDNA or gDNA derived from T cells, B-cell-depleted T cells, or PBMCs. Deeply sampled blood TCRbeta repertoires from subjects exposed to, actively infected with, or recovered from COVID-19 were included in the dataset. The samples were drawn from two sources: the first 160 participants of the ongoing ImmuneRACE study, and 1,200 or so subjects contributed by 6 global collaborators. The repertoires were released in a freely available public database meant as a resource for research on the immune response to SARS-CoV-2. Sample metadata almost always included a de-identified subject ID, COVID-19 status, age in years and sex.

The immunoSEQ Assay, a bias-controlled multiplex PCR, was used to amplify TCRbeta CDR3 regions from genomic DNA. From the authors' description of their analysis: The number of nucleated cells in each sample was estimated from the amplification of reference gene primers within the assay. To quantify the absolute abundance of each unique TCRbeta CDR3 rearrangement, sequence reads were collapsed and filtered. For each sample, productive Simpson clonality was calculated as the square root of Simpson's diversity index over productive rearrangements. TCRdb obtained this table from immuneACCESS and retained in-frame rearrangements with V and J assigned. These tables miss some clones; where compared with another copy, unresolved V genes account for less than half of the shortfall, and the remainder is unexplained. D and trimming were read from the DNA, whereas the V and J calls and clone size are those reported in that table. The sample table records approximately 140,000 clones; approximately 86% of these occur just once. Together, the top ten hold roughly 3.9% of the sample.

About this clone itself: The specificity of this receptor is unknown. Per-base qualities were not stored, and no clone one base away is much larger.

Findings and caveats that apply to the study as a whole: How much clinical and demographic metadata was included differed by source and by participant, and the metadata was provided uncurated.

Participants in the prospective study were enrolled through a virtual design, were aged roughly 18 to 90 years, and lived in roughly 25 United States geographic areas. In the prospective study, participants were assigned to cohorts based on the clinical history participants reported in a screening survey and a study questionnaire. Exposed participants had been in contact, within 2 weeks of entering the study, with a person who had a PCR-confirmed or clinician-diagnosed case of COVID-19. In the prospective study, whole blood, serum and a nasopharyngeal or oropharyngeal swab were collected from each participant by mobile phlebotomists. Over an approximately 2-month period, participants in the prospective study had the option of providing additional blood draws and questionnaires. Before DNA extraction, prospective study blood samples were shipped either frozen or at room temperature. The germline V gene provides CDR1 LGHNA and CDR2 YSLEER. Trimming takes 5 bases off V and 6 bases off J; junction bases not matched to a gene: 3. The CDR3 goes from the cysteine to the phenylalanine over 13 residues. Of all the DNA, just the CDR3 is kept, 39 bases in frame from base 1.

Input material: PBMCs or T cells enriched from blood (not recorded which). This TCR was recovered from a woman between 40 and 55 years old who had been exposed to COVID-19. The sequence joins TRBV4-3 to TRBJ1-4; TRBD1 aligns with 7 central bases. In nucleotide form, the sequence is TGCGCCAGCAGCTCAGGACAGGATGAAAAACTGTTTTTT. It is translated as CASSSGQDEKLFF.